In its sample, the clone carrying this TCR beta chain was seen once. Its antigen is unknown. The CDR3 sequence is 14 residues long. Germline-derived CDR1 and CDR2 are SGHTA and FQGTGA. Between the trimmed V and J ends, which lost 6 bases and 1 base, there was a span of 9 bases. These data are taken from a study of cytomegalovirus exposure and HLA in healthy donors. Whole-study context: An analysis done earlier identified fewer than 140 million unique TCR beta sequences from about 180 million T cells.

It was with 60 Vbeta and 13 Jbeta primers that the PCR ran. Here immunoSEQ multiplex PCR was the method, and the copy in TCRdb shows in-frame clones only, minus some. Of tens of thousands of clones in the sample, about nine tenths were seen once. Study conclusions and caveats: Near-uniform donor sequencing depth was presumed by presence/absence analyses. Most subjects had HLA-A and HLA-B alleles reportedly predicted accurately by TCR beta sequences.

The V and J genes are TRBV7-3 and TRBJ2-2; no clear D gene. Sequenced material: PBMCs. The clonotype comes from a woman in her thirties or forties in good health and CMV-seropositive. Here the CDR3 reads CASRSPGNTGELFF. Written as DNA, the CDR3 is TGTGCCAGCAGGTCTCCGGGGAACACCGGGGAGCTGTTTTTT.